Below, 8 T cell receptor beta chains from the same sample are listed, as sequenced in a study of blood T cell repertoires in COVID-19. The assay was immunoSEQ multiplex PCR, and TCRdb's table has in-frame clones only and misses some. This sample yields roughly 150,000 clones, of which around 83% are seen a single time; almost 10% belongs to the top ten. Sequencing was done on a sample of peripheral blood. Source of these receptors: a woman between 45 and 65 years old with acute or convalescent COVID-19.

This rearrangement joins TRBV19 to TRBJ2-5; weak D call: TRBD2 (5 bases). This CDR3 has 14 amino acids. V was trimmed by 3 bases and J by 1 base, leaving 9 bases between them. Germline V gene lookup returns CDR1 LNHDA and CDR2 SQIVND (reference sequence). The CDR3 nucleotides are TGTGCCAGTAGTATCGGGGTCTTCCAAGAGACCCAGTACTTC. Translating it yields CASSIGVFQETQYF.

Only a few counts were recorded for this clone. The chain employs TRBV6-2 or TRBV6-3 and TRBJ2-7; 8 nucleotides agree with TRBD2. Germline V gene sequence: CDR1 MNHEY, CDR2 SVGEGT. After removal of 2 bases from V and 1 base from J, the junction contained 13 bases not matched to a gene. The CDR3 has 18 amino acids. CDR3 sequence reads: CASSYLGGSGTTSYEQYF. CDR3 in DNA: TGTGCCAGCAGTTACCTGGGGGGTAGCGGGACGACGTCCTACGAGCAGTACTTC.

J is TRBJ1-2 and V is TRBV4-3, with 12 bases lining up with TRBD1. Germline V CDR1 and CDR2: LGHNA, YSLEER. J lost 6 bases, V lost 4 bases, and 3 bases had no gene match. There are 14 residues in the CDR3. This CDR3 reads CASSRGQGAHGYTF. In DNA form, the CDR3 reads TGCGCCAGCAGCCGGGGACAGGGGGCGCATGGCTACACCTTC.

This chain links TRBV5-1 with TRBJ1-4; 10 nucleotides agree with TRBD1. The CDR3 spans 17 residues. In germline, CDR1 is SGHRS, CDR2 YFSETQ. Losses at the gene ends were 2 bases for V and 0 bases for J; bases not matched to a gene: 4. As DNA, the CDR3 is TGCGCCAGCAGCTTCCGACAGGGGGCTGCAACTAATGAAAAACTGTTTTTT. Its translation: CASSFRQGAATNEKLFF.

The V and J genes are TRBV7-7 and TRBJ2-3; 7 positions match TRBD2. Germline V lookup: CDR1 SSHAT, CDR2 FNYEAQ (reference sequence). The CDR3 totals 14 residues. V shed 5 bases and J 2 bases; nucleotides not matched to a gene: 4. The CDR3 is CASSRGVVTDTQYF. CDR3 in DNA: TGTGCCAGCAGCCGGGGGGTAGTCACAGATACGCAGTATTTT.

The V gene is TRBV20-1, the J gene TRBJ2-3; 14 bases line up with TRBD2. J lost 3 bases, V lost 3 bases, and 14 bases had no gene match. Germline-derived CDR1 and CDR2 are DFQATT and SNEGSKA (reference sequence). The CDR3 is made up of 19 amino acids. In DNA form, the CDR3 reads TGCAGTGCTAGTGATTTCCCGGGACTAGCGGGAGAGAGGACAGATACGCAGTATTTT. This sequence encodes CSASDFPGLAGERTDTQYF.

The chain couples TRBV18 to TRBJ2-7, with TRBD2 identical over 7 bases. The CDR3 covers 15 residues. CDR1 and CDR2 (germline): KGHSH, LQKENI. J gave up 2 bases and V 2 bases, and 6 bases lay outside the gene matches. CDR3 residues: CASSPMGGVTYEQYF. CDR3 in DNA: TGTGCCAGCTCACCAATGGGGGGGGTCACCTACGAGCAGTACTTC.

This chain links TRBV7-2 with TRBJ2-7; D possibly corresponds to TRBD1 (5 bases). V shed 0 bases and J shed 1 base, with 10 bases lying between them. The CDR3 loop spans 15 amino acids. Germline V gene data show CDR1 as SGHTA and CDR2 as FQGNSA. CDR3 coding DNA: TGTGCCAGCAGCTTAGCGGTGGGGCAGTCCTACGAGCAGTACTTC. Its protein product is CASSLAVGQSYEQYF.